These T cell receptor beta chains were read from a single sample in a study of blood T cell repertoires in COVID-19. Libraries were prepared by immunoSEQ multiplex PCR; TCRdb keeps only in-frame clonotypes and omits some of them. This sample yields tens of thousands of clones, of which about 80% are seen a single time; approximately 20% belongs to the top ten. The material sequenced was peripheral blood. The receptors were sampled from a man younger than 45 with COVID-19, enrolled during active disease. Both conserved end residues are part of each CDR3. Fields, in order: clone size, D gene, J gene, V gene, CDR3 DNA, CDR3 protein. The D gene is left open where the match is weak. Size is omitted from some rows. Given values are once, few, many or a class for expanded clones.

NA,NA,TRBJ2-5,TRBV4-3,TGCGCCAGCAGCCAAGGCGCGGGACCGATAGAAGCGACCCAGTACTTC,CASSQGAGPIEATQYF
NA,TRBD2,TRBJ2-2,TRBV6-5,TGTGCCAGCAGTTACTCCGGACTAGCGGGAGCTGGGGAGCTGTTTTTT,CASSYSGLAGAGELFF
NA,NA,TRBJ2-5,TRBV7-9,TGTGCCAGCAGCTTATCAGGGGAGGAGACCCAGTACTTC,CASSLSGEETQYF
NA,NA,TRBJ2-3,TRBV6-5,TGTGCCAGCCGTTCAGGGACAGATACGCAGTATTTT,CASRSGTDTQYF
few,NA,TRBJ2-1,TRBV5-5,TGTGCCAGCAAATCATCGACAGGTACCATAGCCTACAATGAGCAGTTCTTC,CASKSSTGTIAYNEQFF
NA,NA,TRBJ2-7,TRBV19,TGTGCCAGTAGTCCCCGCACAGTTTACGAGCAGTACTTC,CASSPRTVYEQYF
few,TRBD1,TRBJ1-5,TRBV5-8,TGTGCCAGCAGCCCCCGGACAGGAAAGGGCAATCAGCCCCAGCATTTT,CASSPRTGKGNQPQHF
NA,NA,TRBJ2-7,TRBV7-8,TGTGCCAGCAGCCCGCATTTAGGCGGCATGATCTACGAGCAGTACTTC,CASSPHLGGMIYEQYF
few,NA,TRBJ1-3,TRBV5-6,TGTGCCACCCGGCCAGGGGCTGGAAACACCATATATTTT,CATRPGAGNTIYF
NA,TRBD2,TRBJ2-7,TRBV2,TGTGCCAGCAGGGGGACTAGCCGTGCGTACGAGCAGTACTTC,CASRGTSRAYEQYF
NA,TRBD1,TRBJ2-7,TRBV6-5,TGTGCCAGCAGTTACTCCTCAGGGGGCCACGAGCAGTACTTC,CASSYSSGGHEQYF
NA,NA,TRBJ1-2,TRBV12-3/TRBV12-4,NA,CASSSSVLFGYTF
NA,NA,TRBJ1-2,TRBV6-6,TGTGCCAGCATCCCCTCCGGGGGACCTTATGGCTACACCTTC,CASIPSGGPYGYTF
NA,TRBD2,TRBJ2-5,TRBV29-1,TGCAGCGTACTTCCTCTAGCGGGGGCCCTCCAAGAGACCCAGTACTTC,CSVLPLAGALQETQYF
NA,NA,TRBJ2-5,TRBV7-9,TGTGCCAGCAGCTTAGGTGGTGTTGGTCCCCCGGGAAGGACCCAGTACTTC,CASSLGGVGPPGRTQYF
NA,NA,TRBJ1-2,TRBV2,TGTGCCAGCATCGGAAACAGTAACTATGGCTACACCTTC,CASIGNSNYGYTF